This TCR beta chain was profiled in a study of beta chain features in type 1 diabetes. Study overall: Sorted cells numbering roughly 98,000,000 were examined across all samples.

The CDR3 spans 13 residues. The germline CDR1 and CDR2 sequences are GTSNPN and SVGIG (reference sequence). Trimming cost V 1 base and J 3 bases, with 7 bases left between them. Study outcomes and limitations: Patients with Type 1 diabetes showed moderately but significantly shorter TCRB CDR3s in all four CD4+ subsets. The VDJ junctions of type 1 diabetes patients carried fewer insertions and more deletions.

Expressed TCRB transcripts were sequenced because the entire RNA isolate underwent reverse transcription. Approximately 3.6 million reads, on average, came from each naive, central memory and regulatory T cell sample. This table comes from immunoSEQ multiplex PCR, and its TCRdb copy is limited to in-frame clones, with some not included. The profile shows 640,000 or so clones, roughly an eighth of them singletons. Sorted populations were all over 95% pure. This clone was counted a few times. Its antigen remains unknown. This chain joins TRBV30 and TRBJ2-1; D gene uncertain. The specimen was naive CD4+ T cells from blood. This sequence originates from a man between 18 and 29 years old with type 1 diabetes. The CDR3 sequence: CAWSANFYNEQFF. Written as DNA, the CDR3 is TGTGCCTGGAGTGCGAACTTCTACAATGAGCAGTTCTTC.